This TCR beta chain was identified in a study of breast tumors, draining lymph nodes, adjacent tissues. Findings and caveats of the study: Most tumor T cells seemingly derive from lymph node, then expand in tumor. Tumor repertoires ranked between lymph nodes and nontumor tissue in diversity, with V and J gene preferences. Luminal-like breast cancer showed significantly higher tumor–nontumor repertoire similarity than basal-like.

This clonotype has a count of ten or more. Its matching antigen is unknown. V gave up 4 bases and J gave up 5 bases, with 14 bases separating them. The CDR3 spans 14 residues. The V gene's germline CDR1 is KGHSH and CDR2 LQKENI. TCRdb analysed the multiplex PCR reads with MiXCR anew, one entry per CDR3 protein. The profile shows under 15,000 distinct CDR3 sequences, roughly 34% of them singletons. The rearrangement joins TRBV18 to TRBJ2-5, with D possibly matching TRBD2 (7 bases). The sequencing input was breast tumor tissue. This TCR came from a female donor with breast cancer. Some clones in this sample may be carry-over from other donors' samples. The CDR3 sequence: CASSHPGGQETQYF. In nucleotides, the CDR3 is TGTGCCAGCTCACACCCCGGGGGGCAGGAGACCCAGTACTTC.